This T cell receptor (beta chain) emerged from a study of shared clonotypes between healthy human individuals. The study, taken as a whole, reports: Among non-shared clonotypes, generation probabilities were lower than among those shared by all four donors. Researchers found naive subsets generally carried larger estimated richness than memory subsets. Collection of samples was limited to blood; tissue repertoires likely differ.

Only CD45RO-negative cells positively selected for CCR7 counted as naive CD8 cells, so terminally differentiated effector memory CD45RA+ cells were excluded. Per the germline V gene, CDR1 is SGHKS and CDR2 is YYEKEE (reference sequence). The CDR3 runs 15 residues. V was cut by 4 bases and J by 0 bases, with 13 bases left in between. Repertoires were generated with immunoSEQ multiplex PCR, while TCRdb's copy carries only in-frame clones and drops some. In the table there are about 580,000 clones, roughly 98% of which are singletons. As to this clone: Its antigen is undetermined.

The J gene is TRBJ1-1, the V gene TRBV5-5; D may be TRBD1 (6 bases). Sequenced: naive CD8+ T cells sorted from blood. This clonotype was sampled from a man aged 25-45 years in good health. The CDR3 reads CASSTQDRLNTEAFF. As DNA, the CDR3 is TGTGCCAGCAGCACCCAAGACAGGTTGAACACTGAAGCTTTCTTT.